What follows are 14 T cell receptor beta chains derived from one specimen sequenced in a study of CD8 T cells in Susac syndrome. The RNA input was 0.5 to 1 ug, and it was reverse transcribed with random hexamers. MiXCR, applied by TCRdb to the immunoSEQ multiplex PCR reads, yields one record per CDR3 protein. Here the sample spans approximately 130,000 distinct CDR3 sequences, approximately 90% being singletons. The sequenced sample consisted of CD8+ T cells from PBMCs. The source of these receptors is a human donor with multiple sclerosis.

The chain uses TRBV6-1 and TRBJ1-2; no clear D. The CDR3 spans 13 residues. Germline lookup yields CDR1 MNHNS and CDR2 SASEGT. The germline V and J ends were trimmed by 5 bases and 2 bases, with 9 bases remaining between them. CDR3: CASSSGPNYGYTF. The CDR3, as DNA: TGTGCCAGCAGTTCTGGGCCCAACTATGGCTACACCTTC.

As DNA, the CDR3 is TGTGCCAGCAGTTTAGTACAGGGCAATCAGCCCCAGCATTTT. Its protein product is CASSLVQGNQPQHF. The V call is TRBV27, the J call TRBJ1-5, with D perhaps matching TRBD1 (5 bases). Trimming cost V 2 bases and J 2 bases, with 7 bases left between them. The CDR3 contains 14 residues. Germline CDR1 MNHEY, CDR2 SMNVEV (reference sequence).

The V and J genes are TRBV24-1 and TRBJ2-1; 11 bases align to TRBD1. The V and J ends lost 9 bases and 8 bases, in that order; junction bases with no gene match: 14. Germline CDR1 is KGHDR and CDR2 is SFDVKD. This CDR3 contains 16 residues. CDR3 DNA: TGTGCCACCGAGGGACAGGGGGATAGCGGGAGACATGAGCAGTTCTTC. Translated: CATEGQGDSGRHEQFF.

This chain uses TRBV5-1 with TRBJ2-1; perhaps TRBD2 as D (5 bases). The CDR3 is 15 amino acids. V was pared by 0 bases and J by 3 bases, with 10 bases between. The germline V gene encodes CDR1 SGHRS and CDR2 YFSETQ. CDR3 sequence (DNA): TGCGCCAGCAGCTTGGATGCGGGTATCTACAATGAGCAGTTCTTC. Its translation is CASSLDAGIYNEQFF.

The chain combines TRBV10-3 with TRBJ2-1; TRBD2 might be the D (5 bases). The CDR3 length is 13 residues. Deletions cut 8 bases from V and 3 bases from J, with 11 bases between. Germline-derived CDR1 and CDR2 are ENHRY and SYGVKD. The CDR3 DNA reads TGTGCCATCGGGAGTGTCGACTACAATGAGCAGTTCTTC. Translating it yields CAIGSVDYNEQFF.

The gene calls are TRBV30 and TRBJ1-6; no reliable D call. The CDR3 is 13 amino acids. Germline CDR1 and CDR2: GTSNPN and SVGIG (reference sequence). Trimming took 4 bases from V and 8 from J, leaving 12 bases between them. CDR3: CAWKGARYSPLHF. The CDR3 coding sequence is TGTGCCTGGAAGGGCGCGAGGTATTCACCCCTCCACTTT.

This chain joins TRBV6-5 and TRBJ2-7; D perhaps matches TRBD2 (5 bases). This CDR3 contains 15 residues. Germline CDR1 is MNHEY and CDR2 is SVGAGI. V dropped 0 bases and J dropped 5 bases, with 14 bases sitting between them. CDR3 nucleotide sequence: TGTGCCAGCAGTTACTCCGCCCTCGGGGTCGACGAGCAGTACTTC. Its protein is CASSYSALGVDEQYF.

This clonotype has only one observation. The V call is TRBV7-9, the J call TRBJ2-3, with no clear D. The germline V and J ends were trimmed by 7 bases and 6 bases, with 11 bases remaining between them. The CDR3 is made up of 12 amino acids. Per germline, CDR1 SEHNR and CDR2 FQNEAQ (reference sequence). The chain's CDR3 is CASTQRFDTQYF. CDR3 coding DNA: TGTGCCAGCACTCAACGATTTGATACGCAGTATTTT. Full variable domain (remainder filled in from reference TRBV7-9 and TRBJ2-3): DTGVSQNPRHKITKRGQNVTFRCDPISEHNRLYWYRQTLGQGPEFLTYFQNEAQLEKSRLLSDRFSAERPKGSFSTLEIQRTEQGDSAMYLCASTQRFDTQYFGPGTRLTVL.

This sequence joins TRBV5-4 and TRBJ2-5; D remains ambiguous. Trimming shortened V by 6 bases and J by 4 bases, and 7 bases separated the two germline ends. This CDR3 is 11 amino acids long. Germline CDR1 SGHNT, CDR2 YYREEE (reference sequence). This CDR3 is CASIQGETQYF. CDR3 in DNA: TGTGCCAGCATTCAAGGAGAGACCCAGTACTTC.

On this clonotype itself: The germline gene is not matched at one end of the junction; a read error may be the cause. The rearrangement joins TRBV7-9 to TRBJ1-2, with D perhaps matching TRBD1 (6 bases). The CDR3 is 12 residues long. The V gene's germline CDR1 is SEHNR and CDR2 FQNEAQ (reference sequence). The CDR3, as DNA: TGTGCCAGCAGCTCCGTTGAGGACAGACATAACTTC. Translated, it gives CASSSVEDRHNF.

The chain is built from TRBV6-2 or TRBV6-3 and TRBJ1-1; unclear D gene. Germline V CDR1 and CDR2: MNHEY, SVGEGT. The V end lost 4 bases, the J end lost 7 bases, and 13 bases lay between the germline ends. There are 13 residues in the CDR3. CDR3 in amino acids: CASSSVISGEAFF. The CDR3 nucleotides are TGTGCCAGCAGTTCGGTGATCTCGGGTGAAGCTTTCTTT.

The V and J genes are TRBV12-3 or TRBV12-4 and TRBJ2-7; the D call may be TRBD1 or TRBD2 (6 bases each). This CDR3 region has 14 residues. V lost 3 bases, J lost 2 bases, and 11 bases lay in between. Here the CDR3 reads CASSFGGLTYEQYF. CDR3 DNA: TGTGCCAGCAGTTTTGGGGGGCTCACCTACGAGCAGTACTTC.

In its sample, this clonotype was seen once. The CDR3, as DNA: TGCGCCAGCAGCCAAGATCCCCCAAGGTCTGGGGACTATGGCTACACCTTC. Protein: CASSQDPPRSGDYGYTF. The rearrangement uses TRBV4-1 and TRBJ1-2; no definite D call. Germline lookup yields CDR1 MGHRA and CDR2 YSYEKL. The CDR3 is made up of 17 amino acids. V was clipped by 0 bases and J by 3 bases, with 17 bases between them.

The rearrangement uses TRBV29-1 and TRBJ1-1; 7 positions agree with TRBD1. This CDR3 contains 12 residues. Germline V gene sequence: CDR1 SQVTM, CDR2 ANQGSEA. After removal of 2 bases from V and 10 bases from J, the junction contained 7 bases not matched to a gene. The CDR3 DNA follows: TGCAGCGTTGAAAGACAGGGATTGGCAGCTTTCTTT. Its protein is CSVERQGLAAFF.